Shown below are 10 T cell receptor beta chains from a single sample sequenced in a study of shared T cell receptors in the human thymus. Using immunoSEQ multiplex PCR, the repertoire was profiled, and TCRdb retains in-frame clones only, with some absent. The table shows hundreds of thousands of clones, with over 75% occurring only once. These records were also assigned to another study, of human thymus T cells.

Sequencing was performed on thymocytes. Receptors originate from a girl in the first two years of life with a congenital heart defect.

V is TRBV28 and J is TRBJ2-7; D gene ambiguous. V dropped 6 bases and J dropped 7 bases, with 16 bases sitting between them. The V gene's germline CDR1 is MDHEN and CDR2 SYDVKM. This CDR3 is 13 amino acids long. The CDR3: CASRLHLSREQYF. DNA for the CDR3: TGTGCCAGCAGACTTCACTTGTCCAGGGAGCAGTACTTC. Based on the CDR3 plus reference TRBV28 and TRBJ2-7, the full variable domain is DVKVTQSSRYLVKRTGEKVFLECVQDMDHENMFWYRQDPGLGLRLIYFSYDVKMKEKGDIPEGYSVSREKKERFSLILESASTNQTSMYLCASRLHLSREQYFGPGTRLTVT.

The chain is built from TRBV6-1 and TRBJ2-5; 8 positions match TRBD2. The V segment lost 7 bases and the J segment 4 bases; nucleotides outside the gene matches: 8. There are 14 residues in the CDR3. CDR1 is MNHNS and CDR2 is SASEGT in the germline V gene. The DNA of the CDR3 is TGTGCCAGCACCGGGGGGGGACGGGTAGAGACCCAGTACTTC. It encodes CASTGGGRVETQYF.

This chain links TRBV21-1 with TRBJ1-2; the DNA was not compared with TRBD1, the D call given in the table. TRBV21-1 is reported as a pseudogene. CDR3 length equals 16 residues. The CDR3 nucleotides read TGTGCCAGCAGCACCCCGTCTTTCGCAGGTAACTATGGCTACACCTTC. This codes for CASSTPSFAGNYGYTF.

The chain uses TRBV5-4 and TRBJ2-2, with 8 bases fitting TRBD2. Trimming took 0 bases from V and 0 from J; bases not matched to a gene: 7. The CDR3 consists of 18 residues. CDR1 is SGHNT and CDR2 is YYREEE in the germline V gene (reference sequence). The CDR3 DNA is TGTGCCAGCAGCTTGGCTCGAGGGCGGGGGGCGAACACCGGGGAGCTGTTTTTT. Amino acids: CASSLARGRGANTGELFF.

The gene calls are TRBV19 and TRBJ1-5; D may be TRBD1 (5 bases). Germline loops: CDR1 LNHDA, CDR2 SQIVND (reference sequence). CDR3 length: 17 residues. Trimming cost V 7 bases and J 0 bases, with 19 bases left between them. CDR3 sequence reads: CASTRATQAYSNQPQHF. In DNA, the CDR3 is TGTGCCAGTACAAGGGCTACACAGGCGTATAGCAATCAGCCCCAGCATTTT. Full variable domain (outside the CDR3, taken from reference TRBV19 and TRBJ1-5): DGGITQSPKYLFRKEGQNVTLSCEQNLNHDAMYWYRQDPGQGLRLIYYSQIVNDFQKGDIAEGYSVSREKKESFPLTVTSAQKNPTAFYLCASTRATQAYSNQPQHFGDGTRLSIL.

The genes are TRBV5-1 and TRBJ1-4; D unresolved. Germline values: CDR1 SGHRS, CDR2 YFSETQ. The CDR3 covers 16 residues. The V end was cut by 2 bases, the J end by 4 bases, with 15 bases between. CDR3 residues: CASSLEPGRGNEKLFF. CDR3 nucleotide sequence: TGCGCCAGCAGCTTAGAACCGGGGAGAGGTAATGAAAAACTGTTTTTT.

The chain links TRBV9 to TRBJ1-2, with TRBD1 matching over 8 bases. Trimming took 4 bases from V and 0 from J; bases not matched to a gene: 20. Germline values: CDR1 SGDLS, CDR2 YYNGEE. This CDR3 comprises 20 residues. The CDR3 spells CASSLNQTWVGTGANYGYTF. The CDR3 region has the DNA TGTGCCAGCAGCCTAAACCAAACTTGGGTAGGGACAGGAGCTAACTATGGCTACACCTTC. Variable domain in full (rest from reference TRBV9 and TRBJ1-2): DSGVTQTPKHLITATGQRVTLRCSPRSGDLSVYWYQQSLDQGLQFLIQYYNGEERAKGNILERFSAQQFPDLHSELNLSSLELGDSALYFCASSLNQTWVGTGANYGYTFGSGTRLTVV.

The chain uses TRBV19 and TRBJ2-1; D not certain. V gave up 0 bases and J gave up 0 bases, with 12 bases separating them. The CDR3 runs 17 residues. CDR1 is LNHDA and CDR2 is SQIVND in the germline V gene (reference sequence). CDR3: CASSIDFPGFSYNEQFF. DNA for the CDR3: TGTGCCAGTAGTATAGATTTTCCAGGCTTCTCCTACAATGAGCAGTTCTTC.

This clone appeared a few times. The V gene is TRBV19, the J gene TRBJ1-4; 9 bases match TRBD1. There are 15 residues in the CDR3. Trimming removed 8 bases from V and 5 bases from J; junction bases left unmatched: 9. Germline CDR1 and CDR2: LNHDA and SQIVND (reference sequence). For the CDR3, the DNA is TGTGCCAGTCATGCACCGGGACAGGGCAATGAAAAACTGTTTTTT. Protein: CASHAPGQGNEKLFF.

The rearrangement uses TRBV11-2 and TRBJ1-5, with unresolved D. In germline, CDR1 is SGHAT, CDR2 FQNNGV. V lost 2 bases and J 5 bases, leaving 13 bases between the germline ends. The CDR3 length is 15 residues. The CDR3 region is CASSLREGPHQPQHF. As DNA, the CDR3 is TGTGCCAGCAGCTTAAGGGAGGGCCCCCATCAGCCCCAGCATTTT.